The source of this TCR beta chain is a study of CD8 T cells in ankylosing spondylitis. Study-wide results and caveats: Previously reported in reactive arthritis synovial fluid and blood were some of the motif variants. Significant enrichment of disease-linked clones was reportedly seen in matched ankylosing spondylitis synovial fluid. What seemed typical of ankylosing spondylitis blood was a TCR beta motif built from about eight highly homologous variants.

This clonotype was picked up a small number of times. Its antigen is not known. The CDR3 totals 15 residues. The V gene's germline CDR1 is SQVTM and CDR2 ANQGSEA. J lost 1 base, V lost 7 bases, and 9 bases had no gene match. Quantitative 5'-RACE with molecular barcodes was used to make the TCR beta libraries. TCRdb ran MiXCR on the 5' RACE reads and lists one entry per CDR3 protein. The sample records a few hundred thousand distinct CDR3 sequences, roughly 10% being singletons. Sequenced input: blood, either unsorted or a sorted T cell fraction (not recorded which). This rearrangement joins TRBV29-1 to TRBJ2-1; 8 bases line up with TRBD1. The clonotype originates from a male donor with ankylosing spondylitis or in good health (not recorded which). The CDR3 loop reads CSAASDRVSYNEQFF. CDR3 DNA sequence: TGCAGCGCCGCCTCGGACAGGGTTTCCTACAATGAGCAGTTCTTC.